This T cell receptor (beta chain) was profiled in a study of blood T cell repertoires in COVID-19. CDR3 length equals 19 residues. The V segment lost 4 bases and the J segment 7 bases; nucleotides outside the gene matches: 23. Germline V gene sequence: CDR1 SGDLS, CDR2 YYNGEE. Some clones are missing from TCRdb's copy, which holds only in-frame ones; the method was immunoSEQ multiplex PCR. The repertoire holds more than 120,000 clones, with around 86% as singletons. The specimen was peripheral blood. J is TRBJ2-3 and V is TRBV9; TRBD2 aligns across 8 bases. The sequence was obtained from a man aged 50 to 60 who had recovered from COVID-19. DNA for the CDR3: TGTGCCAGCAGCTCCACCCAGAAGGGGGGGGCGGGGGGTGGAAATACGCAGTATTTT. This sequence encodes CASSSTQKGGAGGGNTQYF.